This TCR beta chain was captured in a study of CD8 T cells in ankylosing spondylitis. General observations from the study: It was reported that disease-linked clones were significantly enriched in matched ankylosing spondylitis synovial fluid. Ankylosing spondylitis blood appeared to be characterized by a TCR beta motif of about eight highly homologous variants.

The germline CDR1 and CDR2 sequences are SGHRS and YFSETQ. This CDR3 region has 14 residues. V lost 4 bases to trimming and J lost 2 bases; unmatched junction nucleotides: 3. This clonotype was observed many times. As yet, its antigen is unknown. Quantitative 5'-RACE was performed with molecular barcodes, and it yielded the TCR beta libraries. TCRdb analysed the 5' RACE reads with MiXCR anew, one entry per CDR3 protein. The sample has 250,000 or so distinct CDR3 sequences; roughly 10% are singletons. The chain has TRBV5-1 and TRBJ1-5; 7 nucleotides match TRBD1. Specimen: blood, either unsorted or a sorted T cell fraction (not recorded which). The TCR sequence derives from a male donor with ankylosing spondylitis or in good health (not recorded which). CDR3 sequence: CASSVGTGNQPQHF. The CDR3 DNA sequence: TGCGCCAGCAGCGTCGGGACAGGCAATCAGCCCCAGCATTTT.